Listed below are T cell receptor beta chains from one sample, sequenced in a study of blood T cell repertoires in COVID-19. Generated by immunoSEQ multiplex PCR, the TCRdb table keeps only in-frame clones and is missing some. Here the sample spans about 120,000 clones, approximately 82% being singletons. Sequencing was carried out using peripheral blood. The receptors originated from a man aged 65 to 79 with active or convalescent COVID-19. The CDR3 runs from the conserved cysteine through the conserved F or W. D genes are given only for firm matches. The listing skips clone size in some rows; elsewhere it reads once, few, many or a size class.

abundance	v_gene	d_gene	j_gene	CDR3aa	CDR3nt
NA	TRBV10-3	NA	TRBJ2-3	CAISESLEGTDTQYF	TGTGCCATCAGTGAGTCTCTAGAAGGCACAGATACGCAGTATTTT
NA	TRBV6-4	NA	TRBJ1-5	CASSEMIGQPQHF	TGTGCCAGCAGTGAAATGATCGGTCAGCCCCAGCATTTT
NA	TRBV7-2	NA	TRBJ1-4	CASRTGTATNEKLFF	TGTGCCAGCAGGACTGGCACGGCAACTAATGAAAAACTGTTTTTT
NA	TRBV11-2	NA	TRBJ1-1	CASSLVQGTQGAFF	TGTGCCAGCAGCTTAGTGCAGGGGACCCAAGGAGCTTTCTTT
once	TRBV4-1	NA	TRBJ1-6	CASSQDTGNSYNSPLHF	TGCGCCAGCAGCCAAGATACGGGGAACTCCTATAATTCACCCCTCCACTTT
NA	TRBV4-1	TRBD1	TRBJ1-4	CASSQPTRGRGQLFF	TGCGCCAGCAGCCAACCGACCCGGGGCAGGGGGCAACTGTTTTTT
NA	TRBV19	NA	TRBJ1-2	CASILSARNYGYTF	TGTGCCAGTATTCTAAGTGCCAGGAACTATGGCTACACCTTC
many	TRBV5-1	NA	TRBJ1-2	CASSLSSGTNYGYTF	TGCGCCAGCAGCTTGTCTTCCGGGACTAACTATGGCTACACCTTC
NA	TRBV9	NA	TRBJ1-6	CASSVDSLNSPLHF	TGTGCCAGCAGCGTAGACTCACTTAATTCACCCCTCCACTTT
NA	TRBV5-6	TRBD1	TRBJ1-2	CASSLPETGANYGYTF	TGTGCCAGCAGCTTACCTGAGACAGGGGCTAACTATGGCTACACCTTC
NA	TRBV19	TRBD1	TRBJ1-2	CASSRDRDYGYTF	TGTGCCAGTAGTAGGGACAGGGACTATGGCTACACCTTC
NA	TRBV19	TRBD2	TRBJ2-3	CATTRLAGEGTDTQYF	TGTGCCACCACCCGATTAGCGGGGGAGGGGACAGATACGCAGTATTTT
NA	TRBV11-2	TRBD2	TRBJ2-3	CASRPAGDTDTQYF	TGTGCCAGCAGGCCCGCGGGGGACACAGATACGCAGTATTTT
NA	TRBV5-6	NA	TRBJ2-5	CASSLQVQETQYF	TGTGCCAGCAGCTTGCAGGTACAAGAGACCCAGTACTTC
NA	TRBV11-2	TRBD2	TRBJ2-3	CASSSSGGRTDTQYF	TGTGCCAGCAGCTCATCGGGGGGGCGCACAGATACGCAGTATTTT
NA	TRBV2	TRBD2	TRBJ2-1	CASSAQRGANEQFF	TGTGCCAGCAGTGCCCAGCGGGGGGCCAATGAGCAGTTCTTC
NA	TRBV5-4	TRBD1	TRBJ1-2	CASSFNAGQNYGYTF	TGTGCCAGCAGCTTCAACGCGGGACAGAACTATGGCTACACCTTC
NA	TRBV27	TRBD1	TRBJ2-6	CASSPPGQGYGANVLTF	TGTGCCAGCAGTCCTCCGGGACAGGGGTATGGGGCCAACGTCCTGACTTTC
NA	TRBV4-1	NA	TRBJ2-2	CASSQEGLGNTGELFF	TGCGCCAGCAGCCAAGAGGGACTTGGTAACACCGGGGAGCTGTTTTTT
NA	TRBV20-1	NA	TRBJ1-1	CSAREDTEAFF	TGCAGTGCTAGGGAGGACACTGAAGCTTTCTTT
NA	TRBV3-1/TRBV3-2	TRBD2	TRBJ2-3	CASSWGGLASDTQYF	TGTGCCAGCAGCTGGGGGGGACTCGCTTCAGATACGCAGTATTTT
NA	TRBV20-1	NA	TRBJ2-3	CSRGGTDTQYF	TGCAGTCGCGGGGGCACAGATACGCAGTATTTT
NA	TRBV3-1/TRBV3-2	NA	TRBJ1-2	CASSQGSQRGYGYTF	TGTGCCAGCAGCCAAGGGTCGCAGCGGGGCTATGGCTACACCTTC
once	TRBV7-8	TRBD1	TRBJ1-2	CASSLSGQDNYGYTF	TGTGCCAGCAGCTTATCGGGACAGGATAACTATGGCTACACCTTC
once	TRBV2	TRBD1	TRBJ2-1	CASSEQGYEQFF	TGTGCCAGCAGCGAACAGGGGTATGAGCAGTTCTTC
NA	TRBV28	TRBD1	TRBJ2-7	CAVQSGTGVYEQYF	TGTGCCGTCCAGTCCGGGACAGGAGTCTACGAGCAGTACTTC
NA	TRBV6-5	NA	TRBJ2-5	CASSTLSGTQETQYF	TGTGCCAGCAGTACACTTAGCGGTACCCAAGAGACCCAGTACTTC
NA	TRBV9	NA	TRBJ2-7	CASSQSYEQYF	TGTGCCAGCAGCCAATCCTACGAGCAGTACTTC
NA	TRBV5-1	NA	TRBJ1-1	CASSIRARGTEAFF	TGCGCCAGCAGCATCCGGGCACGGGGCACTGAAGCTTTCTTT
NA	TRBV19	TRBD1	TRBJ1-2	CASSPRDRVDYTF	TGTGCCAGTAGCCCGCGGGACAGGGTAGACTACACCTTC
NA	TRBV3-1/TRBV3-2	TRBD1	TRBJ2-7	CASSQDLDRPGEQYF	TGTGCCAGCAGCCAAGATCTGGACAGGCCAGGAGAGCAGTACTTC
NA	TRBV19	TRBD1	TRBJ1-3	CALQRGGSGNTIYF	TGTGCCCTTCAGCGAGGGGGCAGCGGAAACACCATATATTTT
few	TRBV19	NA	TRBJ2-1	CASNAFGNEQFF	TGTGCCAGTAATGCCTTCGGGAATGAGCAGTTCTTC
NA	TRBV11-2	TRBD2	TRBJ2-7	CASSSGLAGYEQYF	TGTGCCAGCAGCTCTGGACTAGCGGGATACGAGCAGTACTTC
NA	TRBV27	NA	TRBJ2-1	CASSFLQGKYNEQFF	TGTGCCAGCAGTTTCCTCCAGGGTAAATACAATGAGCAGTTCTTC
NA	TRBV4-3	NA	TRBJ1-6	CASSQDRDSPLHF	TGCGCCAGCAGCCAAGACAGGGATTCACCCCTCCACTTT
NA	TRBV6-5	TRBD1	TRBJ2-7	CASSKRQGYEQYF	TGTGCCAGCAGTAAGAGACAGGGATACGAGCAGTACTTC
NA	TRBV6-2/TRBV6-3	NA	TRBJ2-7	CASSPVRLNHEQYF	TGTGCCAGCAGCCCCGTCAGGCTAAACCACGAGCAGTACTTC
NA	TRBV18	NA	TRBJ1-2	CASSPPRQGPSNYGYTF	TGTGCCAGCTCACCACCGAGGCAGGGTCCATCTAACTATGGCTACACCTTC
once	TRBV5-1	TRBD1	TRBJ2-5	CASSLGTGLQETQYF	TGCGCCAGCAGCTTGGGGACAGGCCTCCAAGAGACCCAGTACTTC
NA	TRBV3-1/TRBV3-2	NA	TRBJ1-6	CASSPQGTYNSPLHF	TGTGCCAGCAGCCCACAGGGAACCTATAATTCACCCCTCCACTTT
NA	TRBV19	TRBD1	TRBJ2-7	CASSITGGYYEQYF	TGTGCCAGTAGTATCACAGGGGGATACTACGAGCAGTACTTC
few	TRBV11-3	NA	TRBJ2-1	CASSLLGGLYNEQFF	TGTGCCAGCAGCTTATTAGGAGGGCTCTACAATGAGCAGTTCTTC
NA	TRBV5-4	TRBD2	TRBJ2-1	CASSPYRLAGLYNEQFF	TGTGCCAGCAGCCCTTACCGACTAGCGGGACTCTACAATGAGCAGTTCTTC
NA	TRBV7-2	TRBD1	TRBJ1-2	CASSPRQGSFGYTF	TGTGCCAGCAGCCCCAGACAGGGGTCCTTTGGCTACACCTTC
few	TRBV28	TRBD1	TRBJ1-3	CASRGQHSGNTIYF	TGTGCCAGCAGGGGACAGCACTCTGGAAACACCATATATTTT
few	TRBV11-2	TRBD2	TRBJ2-7	CASSLTSGGISSYEQYF	TGTGCCAGCAGTTTGACTAGCGGGGGGATTAGCTCCTACGAGCAGTACTTC
NA	TRBV30	TRBD2	TRBJ2-7	CAWSRASGGADEQYF	TGTGCCTGGAGTCGGGCTAGCGGGGGGGCCGACGAGCAGTACTTC
NA	TRBV21-1	NA	TRBJ2-3	CASGRDRKGTDTQYF	TGTGCCAGCGGGAGGGACAGGAAGGGCACAGATACGCAGTATTTT
NA	TRBV27	TRBD1	TRBJ2-7	CASSPGQGSGYEQYF	TGTGCCAGCAGTCCGGGACAGGGCTCCGGCTACGAGCAGTACTTC
NA	TRBV4-1	NA	TRBJ2-5	CASSSRQGRGQETQYF	TGCGCCAGCAGCTCGCGACAGGGTCGGGGGCAAGAGACCCAGTACTTC
few	TRBV5-5	NA	TRBJ1-2	CASSLEGQSYGYTF	TGTGCCAGCAGCCTGGAAGGACAGAGCTATGGCTACACCTTC
NA	TRBV7-9	NA	TRBJ1-2	CASSPGWGEGYTF	TGTGCCAGCAGCCCCGGATGGGGCGAGGGCTACACCTTC